This T cell receptor (beta chain) was captured in a study of T cells in localized non-small cell lung cancer. Germline CDR1 SGHRS, CDR2 YFSETQ. V was cut by 0 bases and J by 6 bases, with 15 bases left in between. CDR3 length: 16 amino acids. Notes on this clone: Its antigen is as yet unknown.

The assay was immunoSEQ multiplex PCR, and TCRdb's table has in-frame clones only and misses some. The table lists approximately 28,000 clones, about 86% of them singletons. Broader study findings: It was uninvolved adjacent lung that showed the highest T cell clonality, exceeding tumor. The appearance of a median roughly 61 of the top 100 tumor clones was seen in adjacent lung.

The origin of this receptor is a man aged 40 to 70 with stage III lung adenocarcinoma. The chain recombines TRBV5-1 with TRBJ2-2; D remains unclear. The sample in question was peripheral blood mononuclear cells, obtained before any cancer treatment. DNA for the CDR3: TGCGCCAGCAGCTTGGCCGATTCTGCTGGGGCCGGGGAGCTGTTTTTT. It specifies CASSLADSAGAGELFF.